The 5 T cell receptor beta chains below come from one sample, sequenced in a study of control samples from healthy donors and cancer patients (dated by TCRdb to 2018 to 2021). The library was made by the immunoSEQ multiplex PCR assay. As stored in TCRdb, this immuneACCESS dataset retains in-frame rearrangements with V and J assigned. A fraction of the clones does not appear; measured against another copy, unresolved V genes explain less than half of the discrepancy, and the remainder lacks a known reason. The table for this sample lists 79,000 or so clones; 85% to 90% of them were counted only once. The ten largest clones add up to about 10% of the sample. Sequenced material: PBMCs. These receptors were taken from a woman aged 45-60 years with colorectal cancer.

The V gene is TRBV12-3 or TRBV12-4, the J gene TRBJ1-4; D is undetermined. The CDR3 consists of 13 residues. Trimming took off 5 bases at V and 8 bases at J, with 12 bases between the two ends. CDR3 protein: CASSHTPSEKLFF. For the CDR3, the DNA is TGTGCCAGCAGTCATACCCCCTCAGAAAAACTGTTTTTT.

The chain uses TRBV30 and TRBJ1-1; D is ambiguous. Trimming shortened V by 2 bases and J by 1 base, and 17 bases separated the two germline ends. Germline V CDR1 and CDR2: GTSNPN, SVGIG (reference sequence). The CDR3 sequence is 16 residues long. The CDR3 loop reads CAWSRAGRTQNTEAFF. CDR3 sequence (DNA): TGTGCCTGGAGTCGGGCAGGCAGGACCCAGAACACTGAAGCTTTCTTT.

The DNA of the CDR3 is TGTGCCAGCAGCGTACAGGGGGTGGATGAAAAACTGTTTTTT. Its protein product is CASSVQGVDEKLFF. The rearrangement links TRBV9 to TRBJ1-4; TRBD1 matches at 7 bases. Unmatched junction bases numbered 3, after V lost 1 base and J lost 6 bases. The CDR3 is 14 residues long. Germline assignment: CDR1 SGDLS and CDR2 YYNGEE. Together with reference TRBV9 and TRBJ1-4, the CDR3 gives the full variable domain: DSGVTQTPKHLITATGQRVTLRCSPRSGDLSVYWYQQSLDQGLQFLIQYYNGEERAKGNILERFSAQQFPDLHSELNLSSLELGDSALYFCASSVQGVDEKLFFGSGTQLSVL.

The rearrangement uses TRBV6-6 and TRBJ1-4, with TRBD1 identical over 9 bases. From germline, CDR1 is MNHNY and CDR2 SVGAGI (reference sequence). V dropped 6 bases and J dropped 3; count of bases not matched to a gene: 23. The CDR3 consists of 21 residues. CDR3 nucleotide sequence: TGTGCCAGCAGCCAAACTTCTTCCGGGACAGGGTTTAACTGGGCTAATGAAAAACTGTTTTTT. Translating it yields CASSQTSSGTGFNWANEKLFF.

This chain joins TRBV5-6 and TRBJ1-5; D remains unclear. The CDR3 is 17 residues long. The germline gives CDR1 SGHDT, CDR2 YYEEEE. V dropped 0 bases and J dropped 0 bases, with 13 bases sitting between them. CDR3 DNA: TGTGCCAGCAGCTTGGGGCAAGGCGGATTTAGCAATCAGCCCCAGCATTTT. This encodes CASSLGQGGFSNQPQHF.